This TCR beta chain was sequenced during a study of blood T cell repertoires in COVID-19. Method: immunoSEQ multiplex PCR; TCRdb's copy keeps in-frame clones and lacks some. The sample lists around 100,000 clones; about 85% were seen once. The sample taken for sequencing was peripheral blood. This receptor was taken from a human donor in a cohort sampled during active COVID-19.

The CDR3 here is CASSQDKGAFSNEQFF. As DNA, the CDR3 is TGCGCCAGCAGCCAAGATAAGGGAGCCTTCTCCAATGAGCAGTTCTTC. This chain uses TRBV4-1 with TRBJ2-1, with a tentative D call TRBD2 (5 bases). The V and J ends lost 0 bases and 6 bases respectively, with 15 bases between them. The germline CDR1 and CDR2 sequences are MGHRA and YSYEKL. The CDR3 extends over 16 amino acids.